These 8 T cell receptor beta chains were sequenced from one sample in a study of cytomegalovirus exposure and HLA in healthy donors. The primer mix had 60 Vbeta and 13 Jbeta primers. TCRdb keeps only in-frame clones here, not all; method: immunoSEQ multiplex PCR. The data contain 140,000 to 150,000 clones, roughly four fifths of them seen just once; the ten biggest clones take up less than 3.5%. Material for sequencing was PBMCs. These receptor sequences come from a man aged 35-49 years in good health and CMV-seropositive.

This clone came up a few times. One junction end disagrees with the germline gene, perhaps due to a read error. The gene calls are TRBV7-9 and TRBJ1-2, with 7 bases lining up with TRBD1. The CDR3 spans 15 residues. Germline V CDR1 and CDR2: SEHNR, FQNEAQ (reference sequence). The CDR3 protein is CASSLGGGATPIPFF. DNA for the CDR3: TGTGCCAGCAGCTTAGGAGGGGGCGCGACCCCAATCCCCTTCTTC.

This chain joins TRBV28 and TRBJ2-5; TRBD1 agrees at 7 bases. The CDR3 runs to 13 residues. Looked up from germline, CDR1 is MDHEN and CDR2 is SYDVKM. J was trimmed by 5 bases and V by 8 bases; bases with no gene match: 8. The CDR3 sequence: CASLPQGWETQYF. The DNA for the CDR3 is TGTGCCAGCCTTCCACAGGGGTGGGAGACCCAGTACTTC.

The chain links TRBV7-2 to TRBJ1-5; D remains unclear. The CDR3 loop spans 17 amino acids. Germline assignment: CDR1 SGHTA and CDR2 FQGNSA. V was clipped by 3 bases and J by 3 bases, with 18 bases between them. DNA of the CDR3: TGTGCCAGCAGCTTCCGCCCCACGCAACTCAACAATCAGCCCCAGCATTTT. Protein product: CASSFRPTQLNNQPQHF.

The chain links TRBV13 to TRBJ2-2, with D maybe TRBD1 (6 bases). The V end was cut by 5 bases, the J end by 0 bases, with 16 bases between. Germline V lookup: CDR1 PRHDT, CDR2 FYEKMQ (reference sequence). The CDR3 spans 17 residues. The CDR3 sequence: CASSPQGLGANTGELFF. The DNA of the CDR3 is TGTGCCAGCAGCCCGCAGGGGCTAGGGGCGAACACCGGGGAGCTGTTTTTT.

The chain links TRBV5-1 to TRBJ2-1; TRBD2 matches at 10 bases. The CDR3 length is 14 residues. Losses at the gene ends were 7 bases for V and 5 bases for J; bases not matched to a gene: 6. Germline values: CDR1 SGHRS, CDR2 YFSETQ. The CDR3 sequence is CASGTGLADNEQFF. In DNA form, the CDR3 reads TGCGCCAGCGGAACAGGACTAGCGGACAATGAGCAGTTCTTC.

This clone was found a few times. The gene calls are TRBV16 and TRBJ2-7; a possible D gene is TRBD2 (5 bases). The CDR3 spans 16 residues. Trimming shortened V by 4 bases and J by 0 bases, and 16 bases separated the two germline ends. Germline CDR1 and CDR2: KGHSY and FQNENV. CDR3 loop: CASSPRKDSSSYEQYF. The DNA for the CDR3 is TGTGCCAGCAGCCCTCGAAAGGACTCGAGCTCCTACGAGCAGTACTTC.

The CDR3 DNA is TGCGCCAGCAGCCAAGCGACAGTCGCAAACTACGAGCAGTACTTC. Translated: CASSQATVANYEQYF. The chain joins TRBV4-1 to TRBJ2-7, with a possible D match to TRBD1 (5 bases). The V and J ends lost 1 base and 3 bases respectively, with 13 bases between them. Per germline, CDR1 MGHRA and CDR2 YSYEKL. The CDR3 runs to 15 residues.

The chain links TRBV28 to TRBJ1-2; D is possibly TRBD1 (6 bases). Germline loops: CDR1 MDHEN, CDR2 SYDVKM. The V end was cut by 2 bases, the J end by 2 bases, with 6 bases between. This CDR3 has 13 residues. CDR3 nucleotide sequence: TGTGCCAGCAGTTTACAGGGGAACTATGGCTACACCTTC. It yields the protein CASSLQGNYGYTF.